This T cell receptor beta chain was sequenced during a study of glioma-infiltrating T cells after dendritic cell vaccination. Overall study context: Dendritic cell vaccination trial patients had either newly diagnosed or recurrent glioblastoma. Dendritic cells derived from monocytes and pulsed with autologous tumor lysate formed the vaccine. Patients received three intradermal dendritic cell vaccine injections at biweekly intervals.

The V gene's germline CDR1 is SNHLY and CDR2 FYNNEI. The CDR3 is made up of 15 amino acids. Trimming removed 4 bases at V and 0 bases at J, with 10 bases between. Measured with immunoSEQ multiplex PCR; TCRdb has only the in-frame clones, and not every one. The table lists over 80,000 clones, roughly four fifths of them singletons. As for time point: after dendritic cell vaccination, including at tumor progression/relapse. The TCR sequence derives from a human donor with glioblastoma. The chain has TRBV2 and TRBJ1-3; D is perhaps TRBD1 (6 bases). The specimen was blood, collected after dendritic cell vaccination. This CDR3 reads CASSGTASSGNTIYF. CDR3 DNA: TGTGCCAGCAGTGGGACAGCTTCCTCTGGAAACACCATATATTTT.